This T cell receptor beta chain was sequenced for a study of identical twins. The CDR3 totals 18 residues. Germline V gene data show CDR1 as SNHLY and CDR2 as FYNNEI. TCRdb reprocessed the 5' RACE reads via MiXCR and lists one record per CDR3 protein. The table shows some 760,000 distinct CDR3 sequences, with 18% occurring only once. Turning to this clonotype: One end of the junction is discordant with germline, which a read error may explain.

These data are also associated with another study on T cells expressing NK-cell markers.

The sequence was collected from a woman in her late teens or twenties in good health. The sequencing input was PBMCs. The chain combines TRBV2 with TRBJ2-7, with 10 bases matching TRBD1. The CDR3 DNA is TGTGCCTGCAGTCCGGGGACAGGGGCCTTTGACGGTTCCTACGAGCAGTACTTC. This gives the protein CACSPGTGAFDGSYEQYF.